A selection of T cell receptor beta chains follows, all from one sample in a study of vaccination effects on CD4 cells after COVID-19. These TCRs' antigens remain unknown. The data were produced by immunoSEQ multiplex PCR, yet TCRdb's version contains in-frame clones alone and is incomplete. The sample consists of 45,000 to 55,000 clones, 60% to 75% of them appearing once. Sequencing was performed on CD4+ T cells from PBMCs cultured without peptide, taken after COVID-19 vaccination. These receptors originate from a human donor who received a COVID-19 vaccine. CDR3s include the opening cysteine and the closing phenylalanine or tryptophan. Fields, in order: D gene, clone size, J gene, V gene, CDR3 DNA, CDR3 protein. The D gene is left open where the match is weak. The size of a clone is reported for some rows only, either as once, few or many, or as a class for expanded clones.

TRBD1	-	TRBJ1-5	TRBV2	TGTGCCAGCAGACCCGGGACAGGCTCTCAGCCCCAGCATTTT	CASRPGTGSQPQHF
-	-	TRBJ1-2	TRBV5-1	TGCGCCAGCAGTCAGACAGGTTGGTTCCAGGAAGGCTACACCTTC	CASSQTGWFQEGYTF
-	-	TRBJ2-6	TRBV9	TGTGCCAGCAGCGTAGCTGGGGCCAACGTCCTGACTTTC	CASSVAGANVLTF
TRBD1	-	TRBJ1-5	TRBV18	TGTGCCAGCTCATCGGGACAGGGAAGCAATCAGCCCCAGCATTTT	CASSSGQGSNQPQHF
-	-	TRBJ2-5	TRBV9	TGTGCCAGCAGCGTAGGGCAGGGAGAGACCCAGTACTTC	CASSVGQGETQYF
-	-	TRBJ2-7	TRBV10-2	TGCGCCAGCAGCCTCCTAGGTGGAACCTACGAGCAGTACTTC	CASSLLGGTYEQYF
-	-	TRBJ2-5	TRBV7-7	TGTGCCAGCAGCTTTTACGACTTAGTGGAGACCCAGTACTTC	CASSFYDLVETQYF
TRBD2	-	TRBJ2-5	TRBV5-1	TGCGCCAGCAGCTTGTCCAGGACTAGTTTCGAGACCCAGTACTTC	CASSLSRTSFETQYF
TRBD1	few	TRBJ2-6	TRBV10-2	TGCGCCAGCAGTGAGTCTCGACAGGGGGCAAGTCTTGGGGCCAACGTCCTGACTTTC	CASSESRQGASLGANVLTF
-	-	TRBJ2-5	TRBV27	TGTGCCAGCAGTTTAGCCTGGCAAGAGACCCAGTACTTC	CASSLAWQETQYF
TRBD1	few	TRBJ1-1	TRBV10-3	TGTGCCATCAGTGATTCCGGGACAGTAAACACTGAAGCTTTCTTT	CAISDSGTVNTEAFF
-	-	TRBJ2-4	TRBV18	TGTGCCAGCTCACCAACGGGGGAAGGGAGAAACATTCAGTACTTC	CASSPTGEGRNIQYF
-	-	TRBJ2-7	TRBV5-6	TGTGCCAGCAGCTTCGTCTTGTACGAGCAGTACTTC	CASSFVLYEQYF
-	-	TRBJ2-1	TRBV12-3/TRBV12-4	TGTGCCAGCAGTCTGAATAAGGAGCAGTTCTTC	CASSLNKEQFF
TRBD2	-	TRBJ2-7	TRBV7-2	TGTGCCAGCAGCTTAAATGTCATCGGGGGGTCCTACGAGCAGTACTTC	CASSLNVIGGSYEQYF
-	few	TRBJ2-1	TRBV29-1	TGCAGCGTTGAAGACGTACGAGTGAATGAGCAGTTCTTC	CSVEDVRVNEQFF
-	-	TRBJ1-2	TRBV6-5	TGTGCCACCCTCGTCAGTAACTATGGCTACACCTTC	CATLVSNYGYTF
-	-	TRBJ2-1	TRBV7-2	TGTGCCAGCAGCTTCGATCGGCAAGGAACTGTGTTCTTC	CASSFDRQGTVFF
TRBD1	few	TRBJ2-2	TRBV5-1	TGCGCCAGCAGCTTTCAGGGGGCGGTCACCGGGGAGCTGTTTTTT	CASSFQGAVTGELFF
-	-	TRBJ1-5	TRBV6-5	TGTGCCAGCCGCGCGACGAACACCCATCAGCCCCAGCATTTT	CASRATNTHQPQHF